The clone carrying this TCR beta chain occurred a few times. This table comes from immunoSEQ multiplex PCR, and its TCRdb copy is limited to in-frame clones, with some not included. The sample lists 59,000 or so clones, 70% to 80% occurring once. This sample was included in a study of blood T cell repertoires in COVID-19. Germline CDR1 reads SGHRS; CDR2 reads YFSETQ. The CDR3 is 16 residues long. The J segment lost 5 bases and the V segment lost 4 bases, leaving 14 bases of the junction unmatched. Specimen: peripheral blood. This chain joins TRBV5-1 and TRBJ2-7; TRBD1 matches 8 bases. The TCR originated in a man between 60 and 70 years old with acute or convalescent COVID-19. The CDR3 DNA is TGCGCCAGCAGCCGTAGACAGGGGAACTTCCAGGACGAGCAGTACTTC. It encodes CASSRRQGNFQDEQYF.